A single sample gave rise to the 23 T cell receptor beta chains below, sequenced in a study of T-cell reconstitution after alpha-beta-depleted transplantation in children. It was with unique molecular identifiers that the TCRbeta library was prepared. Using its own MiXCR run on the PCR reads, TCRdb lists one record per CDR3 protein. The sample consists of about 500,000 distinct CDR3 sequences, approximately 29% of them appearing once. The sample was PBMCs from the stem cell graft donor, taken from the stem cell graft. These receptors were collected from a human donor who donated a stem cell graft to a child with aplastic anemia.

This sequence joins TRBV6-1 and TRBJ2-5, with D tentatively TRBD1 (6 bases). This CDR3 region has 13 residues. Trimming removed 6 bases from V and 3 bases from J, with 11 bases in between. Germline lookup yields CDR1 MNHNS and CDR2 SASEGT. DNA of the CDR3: TGTGCCAGCAGGCCCGCAGGGGAAGAGACCCAGTACTTC. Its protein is CASRPAGEETQYF.

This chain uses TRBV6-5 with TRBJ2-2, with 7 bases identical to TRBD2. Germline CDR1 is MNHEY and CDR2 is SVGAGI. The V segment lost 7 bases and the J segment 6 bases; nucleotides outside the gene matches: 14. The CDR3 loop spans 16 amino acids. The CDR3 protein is CASISYTAGRAGELFF. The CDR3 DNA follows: TGTGCCAGCATCTCCTATACAGCGGGAAGGGCCGGGGAGCTGTTTTTT.

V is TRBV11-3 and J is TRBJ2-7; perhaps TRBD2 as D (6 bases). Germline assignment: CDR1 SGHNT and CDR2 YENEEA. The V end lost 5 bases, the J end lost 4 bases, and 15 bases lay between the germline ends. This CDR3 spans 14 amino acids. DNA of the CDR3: TGTGCCAGCAGCCCGGGGGAAGCGCCGTACGAGCAGTACTTC. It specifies CASSPGEAPYEQYF.

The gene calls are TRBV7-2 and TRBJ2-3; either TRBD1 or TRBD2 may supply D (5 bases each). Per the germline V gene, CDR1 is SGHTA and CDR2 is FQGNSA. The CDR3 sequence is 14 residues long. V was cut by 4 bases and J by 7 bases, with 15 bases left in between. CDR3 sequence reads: CASSSQGRGNTQYF. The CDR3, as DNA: TGTGCCAGCAGCTCCCAGGGAAGAGGGAATACGCAGTATTTT.

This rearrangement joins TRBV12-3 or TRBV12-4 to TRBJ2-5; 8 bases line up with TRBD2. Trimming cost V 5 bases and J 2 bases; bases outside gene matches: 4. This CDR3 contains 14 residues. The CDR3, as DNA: TGTGCCAGCAGTCCTACTAGCGGACAAGAGACCCAGTACTTC. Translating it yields CASSPTSGQETQYF.

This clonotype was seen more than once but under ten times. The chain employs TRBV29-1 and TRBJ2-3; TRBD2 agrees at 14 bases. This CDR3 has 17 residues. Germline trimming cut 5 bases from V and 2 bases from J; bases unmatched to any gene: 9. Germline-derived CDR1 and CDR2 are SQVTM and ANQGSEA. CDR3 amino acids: CSVPVMTSGRVTDTQYF. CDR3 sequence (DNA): TGCAGCGTTCCTGTGATGACTAGCGGGAGGGTCACAGATACGCAGTATTTT.

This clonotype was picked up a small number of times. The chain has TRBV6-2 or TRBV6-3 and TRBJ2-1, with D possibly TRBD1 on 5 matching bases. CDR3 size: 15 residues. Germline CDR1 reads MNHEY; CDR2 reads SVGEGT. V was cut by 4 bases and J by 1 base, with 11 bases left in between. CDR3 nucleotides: TGTGCCAGCAGTTTTTTGGGGCCGTCCTACAATGAGCAGTTCTTC. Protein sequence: CASSFLGPSYNEQFF.

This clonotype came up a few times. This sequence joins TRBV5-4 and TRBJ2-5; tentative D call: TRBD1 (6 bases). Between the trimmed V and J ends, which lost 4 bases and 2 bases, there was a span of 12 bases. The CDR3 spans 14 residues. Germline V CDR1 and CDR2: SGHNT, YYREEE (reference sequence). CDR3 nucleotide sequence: TGTGCCAGCAGCGATGAGGACAGTCAAGAGACCCAGTACTTC. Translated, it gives CASSDEDSQETQYF.

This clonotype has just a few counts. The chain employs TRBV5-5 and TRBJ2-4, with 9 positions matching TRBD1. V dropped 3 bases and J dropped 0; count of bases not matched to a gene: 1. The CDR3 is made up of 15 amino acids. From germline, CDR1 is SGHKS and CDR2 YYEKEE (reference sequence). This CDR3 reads CASSWGQGAKNIQYF. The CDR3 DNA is TGTGCCAGCAGCTGGGGACAGGGAGCCAAAAACATTCAGTACTTC.

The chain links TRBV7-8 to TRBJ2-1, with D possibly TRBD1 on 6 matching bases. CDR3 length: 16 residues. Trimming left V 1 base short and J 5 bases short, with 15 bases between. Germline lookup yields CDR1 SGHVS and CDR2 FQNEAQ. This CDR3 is CASSLGWRTVDNEQFF. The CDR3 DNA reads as TGTGCCAGCAGCTTAGGTTGGCGGACAGTCGACAATGAGCAGTTCTTC.

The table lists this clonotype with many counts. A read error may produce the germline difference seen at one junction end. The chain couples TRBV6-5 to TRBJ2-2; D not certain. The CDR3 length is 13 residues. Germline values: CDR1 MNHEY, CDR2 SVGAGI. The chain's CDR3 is CASSYLNTGELFF. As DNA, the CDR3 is TGTGCCAGCAGCTACTTAAACACCGGGGAGCTGTTTTTT.

CDR3 region: CSVDSAGSGANVLTF. CDR3 bases: TGCAGCGTGGATTCCGCAGGTTCTGGGGCCAACGTCCTGACTTTC. The V call is TRBV29-1, the J call TRBJ2-6; D unresolved. Germline CDR1 and CDR2: SQVTM and ANQGSEA. This CDR3 is built from 15 residues. Trimming cost V 6 bases and J 1 base, with 13 bases left between them. Drawing the rest from reference TRBV29-1 and TRBJ2-6, the complete variable domain is SAVISQKPSRDICQRGTSLTIQCQVDSQVTMMFWYRQQPGQSLTLIATANQGSEATYESGFVIDKFPISRPNLTFSTLTVSNMSPEDSSIYLCSVDSAGSGANVLTFGAGSRLTVL.

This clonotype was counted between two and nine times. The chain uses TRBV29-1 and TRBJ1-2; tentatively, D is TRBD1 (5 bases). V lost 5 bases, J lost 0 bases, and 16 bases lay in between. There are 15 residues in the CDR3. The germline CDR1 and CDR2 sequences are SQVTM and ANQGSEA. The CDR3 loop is CSVSKGTEANYGYTF. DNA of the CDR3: TGCAGCGTTTCTAAAGGGACGGAAGCTAACTATGGCTACACCTTC.

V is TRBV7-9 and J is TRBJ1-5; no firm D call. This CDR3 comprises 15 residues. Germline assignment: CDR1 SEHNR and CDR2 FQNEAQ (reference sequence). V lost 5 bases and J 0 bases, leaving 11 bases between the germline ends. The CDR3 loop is CASSPDENSNQPQHF. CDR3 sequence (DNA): TGTGCCAGCAGCCCGGACGAGAATAGCAATCAGCCCCAGCATTTT. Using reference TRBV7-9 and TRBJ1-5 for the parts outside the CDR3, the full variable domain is DTGVSQNPRHKITKRGQNVTFRCDPISEHNRLYWYRQTLGQGPEFLTYFQNEAQLEKSRLLSDRFSAERPKGSFSTLEIQRTEQGDSAMYLCASSPDENSNQPQHFGDGTRLSIL.

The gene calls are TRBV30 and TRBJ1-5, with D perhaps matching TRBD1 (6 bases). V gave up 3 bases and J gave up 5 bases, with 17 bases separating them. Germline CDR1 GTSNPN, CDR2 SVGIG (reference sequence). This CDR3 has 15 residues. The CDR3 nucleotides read TGTGCCTGGAGCCAACCGACAGGAGTATATCAGCCCCAGCATTTT. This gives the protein CAWSQPTGVYQPQHF.

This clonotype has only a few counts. CDR3: CSVAGGLRYGYTF. The CDR3 DNA reads TGCAGCGTCGCAGGGGGCTTACGGTATGGCTACACCTTC. The V gene is TRBV29-1, the J gene TRBJ1-2; TRBD1 matches 8 bases. Trimming took 6 bases from V and 5 from J; bases not matched to a gene: 8. The CDR3 loop spans 13 amino acids. Germline loops: CDR1 SQVTM, CDR2 ANQGSEA.

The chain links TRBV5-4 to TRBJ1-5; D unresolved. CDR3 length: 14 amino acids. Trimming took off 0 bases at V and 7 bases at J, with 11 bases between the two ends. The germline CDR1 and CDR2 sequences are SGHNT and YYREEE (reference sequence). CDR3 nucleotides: TGTGCCAGCAGCTTGGACACCCAAGCCCAGCCCCAGCATTTT. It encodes CASSLDTQAQPQHF.

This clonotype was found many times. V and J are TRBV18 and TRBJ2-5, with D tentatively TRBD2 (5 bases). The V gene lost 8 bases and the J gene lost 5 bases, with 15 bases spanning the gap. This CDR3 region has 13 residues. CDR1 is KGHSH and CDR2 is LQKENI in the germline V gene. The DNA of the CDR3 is TGTGCCAGCAGCCCAGGACTGGAGGAGACCCAGTACTTC. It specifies CASSPGLEETQYF.

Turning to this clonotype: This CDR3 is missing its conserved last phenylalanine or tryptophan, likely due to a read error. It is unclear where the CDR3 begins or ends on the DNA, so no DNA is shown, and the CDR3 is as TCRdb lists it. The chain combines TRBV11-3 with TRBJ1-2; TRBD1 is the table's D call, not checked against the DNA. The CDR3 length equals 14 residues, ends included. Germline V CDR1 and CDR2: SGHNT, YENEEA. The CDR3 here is CASSTTQGQGTIAS.

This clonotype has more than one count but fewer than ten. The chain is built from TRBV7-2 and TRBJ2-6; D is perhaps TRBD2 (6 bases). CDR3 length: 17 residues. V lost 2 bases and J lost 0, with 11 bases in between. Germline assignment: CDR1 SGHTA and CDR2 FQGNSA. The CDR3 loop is CASSLKRANSGANVLTF. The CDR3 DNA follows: TGTGCCAGCAGCTTAAAGCGGGCTAACTCTGGGGCCAACGTCCTGACTTTC.

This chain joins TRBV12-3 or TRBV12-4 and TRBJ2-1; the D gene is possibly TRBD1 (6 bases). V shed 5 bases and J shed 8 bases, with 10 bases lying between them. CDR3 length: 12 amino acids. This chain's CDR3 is CASSKAGDEQFF. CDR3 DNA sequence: TGTGCCAGCAGTAAGGCAGGGGATGAGCAGTTCTTC.

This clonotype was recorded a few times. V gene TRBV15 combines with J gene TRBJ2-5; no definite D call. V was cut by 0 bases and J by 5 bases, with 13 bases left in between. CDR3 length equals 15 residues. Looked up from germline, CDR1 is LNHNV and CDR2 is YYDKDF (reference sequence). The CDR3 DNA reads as TGTGCCACCAGCAGAGAATATAAAGGAAGGGAGACCCAGTACTTC. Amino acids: CATSREYKGRETQYF. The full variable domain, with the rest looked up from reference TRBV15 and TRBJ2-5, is DAMVIQNPRYQVTQFGKPVTLSCSQTLNHNVMYWYQQKSSQAPKLLFHYYDKDFNNEADTPDNFQSRRPNTSFCFLDIRSPGLGDTAMYLCATSREYKGRETQYFGPGTRLLVL.

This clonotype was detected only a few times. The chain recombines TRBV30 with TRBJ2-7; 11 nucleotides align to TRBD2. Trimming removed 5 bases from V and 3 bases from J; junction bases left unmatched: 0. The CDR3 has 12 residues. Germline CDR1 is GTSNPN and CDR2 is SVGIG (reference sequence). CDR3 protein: CAWGTSGYEQYF. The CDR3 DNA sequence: TGTGCCTGGGGGACTAGCGGCTACGAGCAGTACTTC.